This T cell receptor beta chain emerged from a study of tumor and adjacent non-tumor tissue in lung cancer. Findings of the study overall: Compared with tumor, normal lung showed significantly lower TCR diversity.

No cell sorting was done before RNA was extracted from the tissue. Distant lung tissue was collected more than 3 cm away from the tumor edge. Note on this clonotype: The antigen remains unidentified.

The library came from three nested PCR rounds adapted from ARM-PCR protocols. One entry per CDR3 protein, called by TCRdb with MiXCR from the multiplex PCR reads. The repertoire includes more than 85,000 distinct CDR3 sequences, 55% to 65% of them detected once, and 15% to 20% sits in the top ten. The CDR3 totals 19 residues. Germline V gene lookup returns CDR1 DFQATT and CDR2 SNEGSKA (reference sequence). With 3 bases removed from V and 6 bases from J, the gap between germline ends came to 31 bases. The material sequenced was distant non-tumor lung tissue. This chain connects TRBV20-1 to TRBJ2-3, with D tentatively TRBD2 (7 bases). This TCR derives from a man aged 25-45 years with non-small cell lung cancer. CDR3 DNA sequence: TGCAGTGCTAGCCACCCCTTTCGACTAGTGGGGGGGCCAAAGGATACGCAGTATTTT. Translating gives CSASHPFRLVGGPKDTQYF.